The rows below give T cell receptor beta chains drawn from one sample of a study of blood T cell repertoires in COVID-19. The table came from immunoSEQ multiplex PCR; TCRdb's copy has only in-frame clones and leaves some out. The data contain 100,000 to 150,000 clones, around 87% of them singletons. The sequencing input was peripheral blood. Source of these receptors: an older woman with acute or convalescent COVID-19. The conserved cysteine and the conserved F or W are not part of the CDR3 here.

>TRBJ1-2|TRBV18
ASSPNGQDGYNYGYT
>TRBJ1-4|TRBV28
ASTSPTGATNEKLF
>TRBJ2-7|TRBV7-6
ASSQGQTYEQY
>TRBJ2-7|TRBV18
ASSPPSSDEQY
>TRBJ1-1|TRBV27
ASSLSGLAEAF
>TRBJ1-2|TRBV7-3
ASSSPGGGYT
>TRBJ1-2|TRBV9
ASSALRSNYGYT
>TRBJ2-3|TRBV28
ASSLSSGGIDTQY
>TRBJ1-2|TRBV19
ASSTQKTGSNGYT
>TRBJ2-3|TRBV4-2
ASSQDSSSGGRTDTQY
>TRBJ2-1|TRBV3-1/TRBV3-2
ASSSWGGDHNEQF
>TRBJ1-4|TRBV29-1
TACWGDVNEKLF
>TRBJ2-1|TRBV5-1
ASSWGPTGSNEQF
>TRBJ1-1|TRBV5-1
ASSLNRGQGAF
>TRBJ1-6|TRBV19
ASSLTRNSPLH
>TRBJ2-5|TRBV24-1
ATSDTRDIDQETQY
>TRBJ1-6|TRBV7-9
ASSLVEGLH
>TRBJ1-3|TRBV5-1
ASSQGLSSGNTIY